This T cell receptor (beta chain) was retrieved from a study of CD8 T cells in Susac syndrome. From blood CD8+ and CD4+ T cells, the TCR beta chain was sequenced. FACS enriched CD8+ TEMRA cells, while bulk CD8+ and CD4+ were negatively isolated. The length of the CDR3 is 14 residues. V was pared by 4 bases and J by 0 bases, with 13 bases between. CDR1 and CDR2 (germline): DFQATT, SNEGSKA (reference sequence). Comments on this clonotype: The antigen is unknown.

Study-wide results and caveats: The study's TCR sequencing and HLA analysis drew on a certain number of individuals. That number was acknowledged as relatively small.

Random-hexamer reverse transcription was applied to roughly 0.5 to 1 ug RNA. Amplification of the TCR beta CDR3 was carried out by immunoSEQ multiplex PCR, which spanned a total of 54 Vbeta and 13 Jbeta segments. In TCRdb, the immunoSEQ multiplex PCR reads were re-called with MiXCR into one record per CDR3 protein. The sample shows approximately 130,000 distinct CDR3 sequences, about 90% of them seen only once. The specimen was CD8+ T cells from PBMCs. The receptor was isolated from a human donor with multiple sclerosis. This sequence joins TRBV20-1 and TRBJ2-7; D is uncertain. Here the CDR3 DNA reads TGCAGTGCTATAGGAGCTGCCGTCTCCTACGAGCAGTACTTC. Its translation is CSAIGAAVSYEQYF.